The clone carrying this T cell receptor beta chain has only a few counts. In the source study's methods: Nucleated cell counts were estimated from reference gene primer amplification. Sequencing was performed with immunoSEQ multiplex PCR; in TCRdb, only in-frame clones are kept and a portion is missing. That table gives V, J and clone size, and the DNA gave D and trimming. The data hold roughly 170,000 clones, with more than 80% observed a single time. This sample was taken from a study of blood T cell repertoires in COVID-19. As for the study in general: Samples came from the United States, Italy and Spain, spanning acute and convalescent COVID-19. PBMCs, B-cell-depleted T cells, or T cells were the source of the cDNA or gDNA that made up the material.

V dropped 4 bases and J dropped 2; count of bases not matched to a gene: 2. The V gene's germline CDR1 is SGHDT and CDR2 YYEEEE. The length of the CDR3 is 14 residues. This clonotype was obtained from a human donor in a cohort sampled during active COVID-19. This sequence joins TRBV5-6 and TRBJ2-7, with 11 bases lining up with TRBD1. The specimen was peripheral blood. CDR3 residues: CASSTGQGAYEQYF. DNA for the CDR3: TGTGCCAGCAGCACGGGACAGGGGGCCTACGAGCAGTACTTC.